Listed below are T cell receptor beta chains from one sample, sequenced in a study of cytomegalovirus exposure and HLA in healthy donors. Clones were sequenced by immunoSEQ multiplex PCR, and TCRdb holds only the in-frame ones, with some missing. The sample yields 150,000 to 180,000 clones, approximately 86% seen once. Sequencing was done on a sample of PBMCs. The receptors shown here come from a man aged 18 to 29 in good health and CMV-seropositive. Each CDR3 is given without its conserved first and last residue.

v_call cdr3_aa
TRBV27 ASSLTGGRWGEQY
TRBV18 ASSRTSGGGTDTQY
TRBV5-6 ASSPGTSGMAGELF
TRBV5-6 ASSSPGGEESSYEQY
TRBV6-1 ATDRGRRNTEAF
TRBV19 ASSIGDRVDEQY
TRBV10-2 ASSGRGDSYILSSYEQY
TRBV7-9 ASSNSGSTKNIQY
TRBV18 ASSQRQGLDEKLF
TRBV7-3 ASSISRSTEAF
TRBV7-7 ASSPGGGELF
TRBV19 ASREDRADNQPQH
TRBV7-9 ASSPTTGDNSPLH